The next 23 T cell receptor beta chains were all read from a single sample in a study of Ad26.COV2.S vaccination and SARS-CoV-2 variants. Treatment given: around 19 received Ad26.COV2.S at low or high dose, single or two shots; 5 received placebo; per-sample allocation not given. Sampling was performed 63 days after the first vaccine or placebo injection. Repertoires were generated with immunoSEQ multiplex PCR, while TCRdb's copy carries only in-frame clones and drops some. The sample has about 370,000 clones; around 85% are singletons. The input for sequencing was peripheral blood, taken in a trial of Ad26.COV2.S vaccine versus placebo. Every receptor here comes from a person between 18 and 60 years old who received the Ad26.COV2.S COVID-19 vaccine or a placebo.

The chain carries TRBV7-6 and TRBJ2-5; 7 bases are shared with TRBD2. Trimming at V came to 7 bases and at J to 4 bases, leaving 12 bases not matched to a gene. From germline, CDR1 is SGHVS and CDR2 FNYEAQ. CDR3 length: 15 residues. The CDR3 here is CASTPSGREGETQYF. For the CDR3, the DNA is TGTGCCAGCACCCCTTCGGGGAGGGAGGGAGAGACCCAGTACTTC. The full variable domain, rest sourced from reference TRBV7-6 and TRBJ2-5, is GAGVSQSPRYKVTKRGQDVALRCDPISGHVSLYWYRQALGQGPEFLTYFNYEAQQDKSGLPNDRFSAERPEGSISTLTIQRTEQRDSAMYRCASTPSGREGETQYFGPGTRLLVL.

This sequence joins TRBV9 and TRBJ1-2, with D unclear. Germline assignment: CDR1 SGDLS and CDR2 YYNGEE. The CDR3 consists of 13 residues. V lost 0 bases and J lost 2, with 5 bases in between. In nucleotides, the CDR3 is TGTGCCAGCAGCGTAGCAGGAAACTATGGCTACACCTTC. It encodes CASSVAGNYGYTF.

The rearrangement uses TRBV24-1 and TRBJ2-3; TRBD2 agrees at 12 bases. The germline gives CDR1 KGHDR, CDR2 SFDVKD. V lost 5 bases and J lost 2; bases outside the gene matches: 1. CDR3 length: 15 amino acids. The CDR3 region is CATSGLAGDTDTQYF. The CDR3 DNA reads as TGTGCCACCAGTGGACTAGCGGGGGACACAGATACGCAGTATTTT.

This sequence joins TRBV7-2 and TRBJ2-5; 11 nucleotides line up with TRBD2. The V gene's germline CDR1 is SGHTA and CDR2 FQGNSA. V shed 4 bases, J shed 5 bases, and the junction held 9 bases outside the gene matches. The CDR3 sequence is 16 residues long. CDR3 residues: CASSSVLAGEWETQYF. The CDR3 region has the DNA TGTGCCAGCAGCTCGGTACTAGCGGGGGAATGGGAGACCCAGTACTTC.

V and J are TRBV25-1 and TRBJ2-5, with 10 nucleotides matching TRBD1. The trim removed 3 bases at V and 2 bases at J, leaving 3 bases unmatched. CDR1 is MGHDK, CDR2 SYGVNS, per germline. The CDR3 totals 15 residues. The CDR3 nucleotides are TGTGCCAGCAGTGACGGGACAGGGGATCAAGAGACCCAGTACTTC. The encoded protein is CASSDGTGDQETQYF.

V usage is TRBV5-6 and J usage is TRBJ1-1, with 8 bases aligning to TRBD1. J gave up 0 bases and V 4 bases, and 8 bases lay outside the gene matches. The CDR3 is made up of 16 amino acids. Germline loops: CDR1 SGHDT, CDR2 YYEEEE. CDR3 sequence reads: CASSADQGALNTEAFF. CDR3 sequence (DNA): TGTGCCAGCAGCGCGGACCAGGGGGCCCTGAACACTGAAGCTTTCTTT.

The chain joins TRBV18 to TRBJ2-7, with D possibly being TRBD1 (5 bases). CDR1 is KGHSH, CDR2 LQKENI, per germline. Trimming left V 4 bases short and J 0 bases short, with 16 bases between. The CDR3 is made up of 16 amino acids. CDR3 DNA sequence: TGTGCCAGCTCACGGGTTGGGGCAAGAAGCTCCTACGAGCAGTACTTC. Amino acid sequence: CASSRVGARSSYEQYF.

V usage is TRBV10-2 and J usage is TRBJ2-3; TRBD2 matches 8 bases. Unmatched junction bases numbered 13, after V lost 6 bases and J lost 5 bases. Germline CDR1 reads WSHSY; CDR2 reads SAAADI. This CDR3 is 16 amino acids long. CDR3 sequence (DNA): TGCGCCAGCAGCTCCTCCACTCGGGGGGGGAAAGATACGCAGTATTTT. It is translated as CASSSSTRGGKDTQYF.

This sequence joins TRBV19 and TRBJ2-7; 9 bases fit TRBD1. The germline CDR1 and CDR2 sequences are LNHDA and SQIVND (reference sequence). Trimming took 6 bases from V and 6 from J; bases not matched to a gene: 9. This CDR3 has 14 amino acids. For the CDR3, the DNA is TGTGCCAGTAGCCCTCGGGACAGGGTACGCGAGCAGTACTTC. It specifies CASSPRDRVREQYF. Drawing the rest from reference TRBV19 and TRBJ2-7, the complete variable domain is DGGITQSPKYLFRKEGQNVTLSCEQNLNHDAMYWYRQDPGQGLRLIYYSQIVNDFQKGDIAEGYSVSREKKESFPLTVTSAQKNPTAFYLCASSPRDRVREQYFGPGTRLTVT.

Turning to this clone: The junction shows a germline mismatch at one end, possibly a read error. The CDR3 DNA reads as TGCGCCAGCAGCCAAGATCCGGACTATCCCTCACAGGTCTTC. It translates to CASSQDPDYPSQVF. The rearrangement links TRBV4-3 to TRBJ2-1; maybe TRBD2 (6 bases). The CDR3 extends over 14 amino acids. From germline, CDR1 is LGHNA and CDR2 YSLEER.

This clone was observed at least ten times. V and J are TRBV4-3 and TRBJ1-3; D remains unclear. Trimming shortened V by 1 base and J by 3 bases, and 4 bases separated the two germline ends. Germline loops: CDR1 LGHNA, CDR2 YSLEER. This CDR3 spans 13 amino acids. The DNA of the CDR3 is TGCGCCAGCAGCCAAGTACGTGGAAACACCATATATTTT. Protein: CASSQVRGNTIYF.

The table lists this clone with a count of one. This chain's CDR3 is CASRTTGSYEQYF. DNA for the CDR3: TGTGCCAGCAGGACAACAGGCTCCTACGAGCAGTACTTC. The J gene is TRBJ2-7, the V gene TRBV27, with D possibly being TRBD1 (5 bases). V lost 6 bases and J lost 0, with 9 bases in between. This CDR3 is 13 amino acids long. Germline-derived CDR1 and CDR2 are MNHEY and SMNVEV (reference sequence).

The gene calls are TRBV19 and TRBJ2-1; TRBD2 matches at 12 bases. The V gene's germline CDR1 is LNHDA and CDR2 SQIVND (reference sequence). This CDR3 contains 14 residues. J was trimmed by 8 bases and V by 5 bases; bases with no gene match: 4. CDR3 DNA sequence: TGTGCCAGTAGTTCTAGCGGGGGGGCCTATGAGCAGTTCTTC. Encoded protein: CASSSSGGAYEQFF. The full variable domain, rest sourced from reference TRBV19 and TRBJ2-1, is DGGITQSPKYLFRKEGQNVTLSCEQNLNHDAMYWYRQDPGQGLRLIYYSQIVNDFQKGDIAEGYSVSREKKESFPLTVTSAQKNPTAFYLCASSSSGGAYEQFFGPGTRLTVL.

The chain employs TRBV6-5 and TRBJ1-1, with D unclear. Trimming pared 7 bases from V and 0 bases from J, leaving 15 bases between. Germline assignment: CDR1 MNHEY and CDR2 SVGAGI. The CDR3 is 15 amino acids. The CDR3 DNA reads as TGTGCCAGCACCCGAATAGTAGGGATGAACACTGAAGCTTTCTTT. This translates into CASTRIVGMNTEAFF.

The chain uses TRBV7-9 and TRBJ1-2, with 12 bases aligning to TRBD1. Germline V gene lookup returns CDR1 SEHNR and CDR2 FQNEAQ (reference sequence). The CDR3 length is 17 residues. J lost 10 bases, V lost 5 bases, and 17 bases had no gene match. The CDR3 region is CASSPGTGGAGDESYTF. DNA for the CDR3: TGTGCCAGCAGCCCCGGGACAGGGGGCGCAGGGGACGAATCCTACACCTTC.

This clone was seen a handful of times. CDR3 loop: CASSYNRLNSPLHF. Written as DNA, the CDR3 is TGTGCCAGCAGTTACAATCGGCTAAATTCACCCCTCCACTTT. V usage is TRBV6-5 and J usage is TRBJ1-6; D ambiguous. Germline CDR1 MNHEY, CDR2 SVGAGI. V was trimmed by 2 bases and J by 7 bases, leaving 9 bases between them. This CDR3 is 14 amino acids long.

The chain recombines TRBV18 with TRBJ1-1, with D possibly TRBD1 on 6 matching bases. Trimming pared 2 bases from V and 7 bases from J, leaving 14 bases between. Per germline, CDR1 KGHSH and CDR2 LQKENI. The CDR3 covers 14 residues. DNA for the CDR3: TGTGCCAGCTCACCAGGGGGGGCTCGGGGTGAAGCTTTCTTT. Translated, it gives CASSPGGARGEAFF.

The chain joins TRBV19 to TRBJ2-7, with 10 bases matching TRBD2. The CDR3 spans 15 residues. CDR1 LNHDA and CDR2 SQIVND come from the germline V gene (reference sequence). V gave up 5 bases and J gave up 2 bases; unmatched junction bases: 6. The CDR3 coding sequence is TGTGCCAGTAGTCTACTAGCGGGGCCTACCTACGAGCAGTACTTC. Residues: CASSLLAGPTYEQYF.

The chain couples TRBV7-2 to TRBJ1-2; no reliable D call. Germline V lookup: CDR1 SGHTA, CDR2 FQGNSA. Trimming left V 5 bases short and J 2 bases short, with 12 bases between. The CDR3 covers 14 residues. Written as DNA, the CDR3 is TGTGCCAGCAGCCCCGTAACAGCCAACTATGGCTACACCTTC. This codes for CASSPVTANYGYTF. Full variable domain (rest looked up from reference TRBV7-2 and TRBJ1-2): GAGVSQSPSNKVTEKGKDVELRCDPISGHTALYWYRQSLGQGLEFLIYFQGNSAPDKSGLPSDRFSAERTGGSVSTLTIQRTQQEDSAVYLCASSPVTANYGYTFGSGTRLTVV.

The genes are TRBV10-3 and TRBJ1-2; D gene uncertain. V lost 2 bases to trimming and J lost 7 bases, with 8 bases between them. CDR1 ENHRY and CDR2 SYGVKD come from the germline V gene. CDR3 length: 12 residues. The CDR3 nucleotides are TGTGCCATCAGTGAGCGGGGAAGTGGCTACACCTTC. Translated: CAISERGSGYTF.

The table lists this clone with a count of one. The chain is built from TRBV10-3 and TRBJ2-3; D call uncertain. Trimming stripped 0 bases from V and 0 bases from J, with 10 bases between. Germline CDR1 ENHRY, CDR2 SYGVKD. This CDR3 is 16 amino acids long. The CDR3 DNA reads as TGTGCCATCAGTGAGTCGATCCATTCTAGCACAGATACGCAGTATTTT. Residues: CAISESIHSSTDTQYF.

The chain links TRBV18 to TRBJ1-2; TRBD1 aligns across 7 bases. This CDR3 has 13 residues. Germline loops: CDR1 KGHSH, CDR2 LQKENI. V lost 3 bases to trimming and J lost 8 bases; unmatched junction nucleotides: 6. Here the CDR3 reads CASSPGQTHGYTF. The CDR3 DNA reads as TGTGCCAGCTCACCGGGACAGACCCACGGCTACACCTTC. Together with reference TRBV18 and TRBJ1-2, the CDR3 gives the full variable domain: NAGVMQNPRHLVRRRGQEARLRCSPMKGHSHVYWYRQLPEEGLKFMVYLQKENIIDESGMPKERFSAEFPKEGPSILRIQQVVRGDSAAYFCASSPGQTHGYTFGSGTRLTVV.

This chain links TRBV2 with TRBJ2-2; D not resolved. Per the germline V gene, CDR1 is SNHLY and CDR2 is FYNNEI. V was cut by 8 bases and J by 2 bases, with 9 bases left in between. The CDR3 totals 13 residues. In DNA, the CDR3 is TGTGCCAGCTGCGCCCCTAACACCGGGGAGCTGTTTTTT. Amino acid sequence: CASCAPNTGELFF.